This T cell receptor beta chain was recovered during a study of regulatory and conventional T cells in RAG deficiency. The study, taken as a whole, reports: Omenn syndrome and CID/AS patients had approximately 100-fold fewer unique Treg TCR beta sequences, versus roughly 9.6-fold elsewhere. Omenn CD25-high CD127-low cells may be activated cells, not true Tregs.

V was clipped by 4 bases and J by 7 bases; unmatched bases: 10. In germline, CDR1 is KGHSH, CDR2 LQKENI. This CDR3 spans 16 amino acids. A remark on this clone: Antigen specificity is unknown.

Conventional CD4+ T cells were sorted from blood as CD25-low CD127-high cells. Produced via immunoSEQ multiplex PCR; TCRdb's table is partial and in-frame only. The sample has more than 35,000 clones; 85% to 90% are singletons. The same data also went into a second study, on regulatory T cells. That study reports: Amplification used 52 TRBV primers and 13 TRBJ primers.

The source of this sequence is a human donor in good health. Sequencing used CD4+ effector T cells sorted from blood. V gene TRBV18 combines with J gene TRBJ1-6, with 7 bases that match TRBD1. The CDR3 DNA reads TGTGCCAGCTCACTACGACAGGGAATGGTAAATTCACCCCTCCACTTT. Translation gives CASSLRQGMVNSPLHF.